The 12 T cell receptor beta chains below all came from one sample that was sequenced in a study of read filtering for tumor transcriptome and immune sequencing. The library was built from about 0.4 ug RNA with molecular barcoded adaptors for alpha/delta and beta/gamma chains. Using its own MiXCR run on the reads, TCRdb lists one record per CDR3 protein. The sample records approximately 62,000 distinct CDR3 sequences, approximately 18% being singletons. The sample taken for sequencing was a population of CD138-negative cells sorted from bone marrow. The origin of the receptors is a donor at least 40 years old with multiple myeloma.

Ten or more counts support this clonotype. The chain joins TRBV29-1 to TRBJ1-2; D unclear. Deletions cut 4 bases from V and 1 base from J, with 7 bases between. Germline V gene sequence: CDR1 SQVTM, CDR2 ANQGSEA. The CDR3 totals 12 residues. DNA of the CDR3: TGCAGCGTTGGGGTCAGTAACTATGGCTACACCTTC. Its translation: CSVGVSNYGYTF.

This clonotype was counted between two and nine times. V gene TRBV3-1 combines with J gene TRBJ1-3; D ambiguous. Germline CDR1 is LGHDT and CDR2 is YNNKEL (reference sequence). The V and J ends lost 0 bases and 3 bases respectively, with 6 bases between them. CDR3 length equals 14 residues. The CDR3 DNA reads as TGTGCCAGCAGCCAAGATGCCGGTGGAAACACCATATATTTT. Amino acids: CASSQDAGGNTIYF.

Comments on this clonotype: It may be a read error: a sequence one base away is much more abundant. The genes are TRBV7-9 and TRBJ1-1; a possible D gene is TRBD1 (6 bases). In germline, CDR1 is SEHNR, CDR2 FQNEAQ (reference sequence). The CDR3 has 14 residues. CDR3 coding DNA: TGTGCCAGCAGCCCTCAGGGGTTGAACACTGAAGCTTCCTTT. As protein: CASSPQGLNTEASF.

V usage is TRBV3-1 and J usage is TRBJ2-7, with 11 bases lining up with TRBD1. The germline CDR1 and CDR2 sequences are LGHDT and YNNKEL (reference sequence). The CDR3 loop spans 16 amino acids. After removal of 0 bases from V and 2 bases from J, the junction contained 3 bases not matched to a gene. Written as DNA, the CDR3 is TGTGCCAGCAGCCAAGAACTGGGACAGGGGGCCTACGAGCAGTACTTC. Translated, it gives CASSQELGQGAYEQYF.

A note on this clonotype: A junction boundary mismatches the germline segment, possibly from a read error. The chain employs TRBV7-8 and TRBJ2-1; 9 bases agree with TRBD2. The germline gives CDR1 SGHVS, CDR2 FQNEAQ. This CDR3 has 16 amino acids. The CDR3 protein is CTSSRRLAEPGNERFF. CDR3 DNA sequence: TGTACCAGCAGCCGGCGACTAGCGGAACCTGGTAATGAGCGGTTCTTC. Based on the CDR3 plus reference TRBV7-8 and TRBJ2-1, the full variable domain is GAGVSQSPRYKVAKRGQDVALRCDPISGHVSLFWYQQALGQGPEFLTYFQNEAQLDKSGLPSDRFFAERPEGSVSTLKIQRTQQEDSAVYLCTSSRRLAEPGNERFFGPGTRLTVL.

This clonotype was counted many times. The gene calls are TRBV28 and TRBJ2-3; possibly TRBD2 for D (6 bases). Per germline, CDR1 MDHEN and CDR2 SYDVKM. The V end was cut by 6 bases, the J end by 3 bases, with 16 bases between. This CDR3 is built from 15 residues. CDR3 sequence (DNA): TGTGCCAGCAGCCTATATGGCGCGGGAACAGATACGCAGTATTTT. It codes for CASSLYGAGTDTQYF.

This clonotype has a count of ten or more. The V gene is TRBV7-9, the J gene TRBJ2-1; D perhaps matches TRBD2 (5 bases). Germline V CDR1 and CDR2: SEHNR, FQNEAQ (reference sequence). The CDR3 length is 14 residues. With 0 bases removed from V and 3 bases from J, the gap between germline ends came to 6 bases. For the CDR3, the DNA is TGTGCCAGCAGCTTAGCGGGGAGCTACAATGAGCAGTTCTTC. Residues: CASSLAGSYNEQFF.

This clonotype was picked up many times. The chain employs TRBV20-1 and TRBJ2-5, with TRBD2 matching over 12 bases. Germline-derived CDR1 and CDR2 are DFQATT and SNEGSKA (reference sequence). The ends lost 4 bases at V and 4 bases at J; junction bases unmatched: 10. The CDR3 covers 16 residues. CDR3 in amino acids: CSATDPSGGAAETQYF. In nucleotides, the CDR3 is TGCAGTGCTACCGACCCTAGCGGGGGGGCCGCAGAGACCCAGTACTTC.

This clonotype was seen many times. This chain connects TRBV7-9 to TRBJ2-2; D unclear. This CDR3 region has 16 residues. The V gene lost 5 bases and the J gene lost 0 bases, with 13 bases spanning the gap. Germline loops: CDR1 SEHNR, CDR2 FQNEAQ (reference sequence). CDR3 nucleotides: TGTGCCAGCAGCCCTCTTGTAGCAGCGAACACCGGGGAGCTGTTTTTT. Amino acid sequence: CASSPLVAANTGELFF.

In this sample, this clonotype is medium-sized. The V gene is TRBV29-1, the J gene TRBJ2-1, with a weak D call TRBD2 (5 bases). The CDR3 length is 16 residues. V was pared by 3 bases and J by 2 bases, with 17 bases between. CDR1 and CDR2 (germline): SQVTM, ANQGSEA. As DNA, the CDR3 is TGCAGCGTTGATTCCGGGAACGGACTCACCTACAATGAGCAGTTCTTC. It codes for CSVDSGNGLTYNEQFF.

The table lists this clonotype with many counts. The CDR3 is CASSALTVGELFF. CDR3 nucleotide sequence: TGTGCCAGCAGCGCCCTTACTGTCGGGGAGCTGTTTTTT. The chain uses TRBV7-2 and TRBJ2-2; D unclear. This CDR3 comprises 13 residues. The germline CDR1 and CDR2 sequences are SGHTA and FQGNSA. The V end was cut by 5 bases, the J end by 7 bases, with 11 bases between.

There are many counts of this clonotype. The chain recombines TRBV7-2 with TRBJ2-3; 10 bases are a match to TRBD2. The CDR3 totals 15 residues. The V segment lost 5 bases and the J segment 5 bases; nucleotides outside the gene matches: 7. In germline, CDR1 is SGHTA, CDR2 FQGNSA. In DNA, the CDR3 is TGTGCCAGCAGCCCACAACTAGCGGGGAGAGATACGCAGTATTTT. Translation gives CASSPQLAGRDTQYF.